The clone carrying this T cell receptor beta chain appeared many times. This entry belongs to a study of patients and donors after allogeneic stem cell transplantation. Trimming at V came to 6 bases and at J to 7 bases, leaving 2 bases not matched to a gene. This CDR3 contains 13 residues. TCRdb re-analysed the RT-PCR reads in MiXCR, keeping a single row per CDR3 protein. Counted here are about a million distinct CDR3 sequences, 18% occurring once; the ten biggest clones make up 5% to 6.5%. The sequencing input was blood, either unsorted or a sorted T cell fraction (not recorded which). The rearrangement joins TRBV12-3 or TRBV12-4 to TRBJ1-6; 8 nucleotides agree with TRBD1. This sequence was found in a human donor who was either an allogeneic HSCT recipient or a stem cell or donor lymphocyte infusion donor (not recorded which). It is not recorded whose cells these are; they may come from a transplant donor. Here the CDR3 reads CASSRDRNSPLHF. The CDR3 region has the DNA TGTGCCAGCAGCCGGGACAGGAATTCACCCCTCCACTTT.